This is a list of T cell receptor beta chains from one sample in a study of blood T cells in healthy people across ages. TCRdb reanalysed the 5' RACE reads using MiXCR and keeps one entry per CDR3 protein. The sample carries about 1,600,000 distinct CDR3 sequences, roughly 40% recorded once. Sequenced: blood. These receptors were obtained from a woman between 18 and 29 years old in good health. CDR3s include the opening cysteine and the closing phenylalanine or tryptophan. The order of the fields is J gene, V gene, clone size, CDR3 protein. The size field is filled for only some rows; it gives once, few, many or a size class.

>TRBJ2-7|TRBV21-1|NA
CADIPLPYEQYF
>TRBJ1-5|TRBV9|few
CASSVGGGMGNQPQHF
>TRBJ2-5|TRBV7-2|NA
CASSLVAGTSGRIRREQYF
>TRBJ2-1|TRBV5-1|NA
CASSLAWASGPYNEQFF
>TRBJ2-5|TRBV20-1|NA
CSAREGFGLSNEQYF
>TRBJ2-7|TRBV3-1|few
CASSQGASSGYEQYF
>TRBJ2-3|TRBV7-8|NA
CASSPLPGLTDTQYF
>TRBJ2-7|TRBV28|NA
CASSFLMGQGLSSSYEQYF
>TRBJ2-7|TRBV15|few
CATSKAGGSYEQYF
>TRBJ1-4|TRBV25-1|few
CASRTTPGQGDEKLFF
>TRBJ2-1|TRBV6-5|few
CASSRTRGQNEQFF
>TRBJ1-4|TRBV7-8|NA
CASSLDRLKPNEKLFF
>TRBJ2-7|TRBV10-3|NA
CGISGTGWDEQYF
>TRBJ1-6|TRBV6-5|NA
CASSYSTGKNSPLHF
>TRBJ1-1|TRBV6-6|once
CASSYSKRGPWTEAFF
>TRBJ1-5|TRBV2|NA
CASSTLTGGVQPQHF
>TRBJ2-3|TRBV5-1|NA
CASSSSPGTDTQYF